Presented here are 12 T cell receptor beta chains from one specimen sequenced in a study of tumor-infiltrating lymphocytes in primary liver carcinoma. Alongside blood RNA obtained from unsorted whole blood, germline DNA was also extracted. With a constant-region primer, TCR beta cDNA was made from 450 to 550 ng of total RNA. The TCR beta library was amplified through three nested multiplex PCR rounds in a modified ARM-PCR procedure. A C-beta reverse primer and TRBV1-TRBV30 forward primers served in each of the first two PCR rounds, at around 10 cycles apiece. Each CDR3 protein is one row after TCRdb ran MiXCR on the multiplex PCR reads. The table records approximately 210,000 distinct CDR3 sequences, approximately 65% of them present only once. The specimen sequenced was peripheral blood. These receptors came from a woman aged 60-75 years with primary liver carcinoma and hepatitis B virus infection.

This clonotype was recorded a few times. A much larger clone differs from this one at a single base, so this may be a read error. The chain has TRBV12-3 or TRBV12-4 and TRBJ1-2; D possibly corresponds to TRBD1 (6 bases). This CDR3 is built from 18 residues. V lost 5 bases, J lost 10 bases, and 32 bases lay in between. The CDR3 nucleotides read TGTGCCAGCAGTGCGGTGAAGGGGGGCTTGGGGGAACTACACGACTACACCTTC. It yields the protein CASSAVKGGLGELHDYTF.

This clonotype has ten or more counts. V usage is TRBV10-3 and J usage is TRBJ2-1; D gene ambiguous. V was trimmed by 5 bases and J by 5 bases, leaving 10 bases between them. Germline lookup yields CDR1 ENHRY and CDR2 SYGVKD. The CDR3 extends over 13 amino acids. CDR3 nucleotide sequence: TGTGCCATCAGTATTAACGGCGACAATGAGCAGTTCTTC. Amino acids: CAISINGDNEQFF.

In regard to this clonotype: A junction end diverges from the germline sequence, so it may reflect a read error. The rearrangement joins TRBV5-6 to TRBJ2-3, with D perhaps matching TRBD1 (6 bases). Germline CDR1 is SGHDT and CDR2 is YYEEEE. The CDR3 contains 13 residues. CDR3 sequence: CASSLAGVDTLYF. The CDR3 DNA reads TGTGCCAGCAGCCTTGCAGGGGTCGATACGCTGTATTTT.

This clonotype was counted a few times. The chain is built from TRBV5-1 and TRBJ2-5; D tentatively reads TRBD1 or TRBD2 (7 bases each). There are 15 residues in the CDR3. In germline, CDR1 is SGHRS, CDR2 YFSETQ. The V gene lost 5 bases and the J gene lost 3 bases, with 17 bases spanning the gap. In nucleotides, the CDR3 is TGCGCCAGCAGACCCAGGGGGGGACTGGAAGAGACCCAGTACTTC. Translating it yields CASRPRGGLEETQYF.

Worth noting for this clonotype: A much larger clonotype is one base distant, so this may be a read error. The gene calls are TRBV6-5 and TRBJ1-5, with D unresolved. Germline V lookup: CDR1 MNHEY, CDR2 SVGAGI. This CDR3 is 13 amino acids long. Between the trimmed V and J ends, which lost 2 bases and 0 bases, there was a span of 2 bases. The CDR3 reads CASSYSSNQPQHF. In nucleotides, the CDR3 is TGTGCCAGCAGTTACAGTAGCAATCAGCCCCAGCATTTT.

V is TRBV2 and J is TRBJ2-2; TRBD1 matches at 9 bases. CDR1 and CDR2 (germline): SNHLY, FYNNEI. The CDR3 is made up of 14 amino acids. Trimming removed 4 bases from V and 11 bases from J; junction bases left unmatched: 8. CDR3 in DNA: TGTGCCAGCAGTGGTTTCACAGGGGGCGGAGAGCTGTTTTTT. Residues: CASSGFTGGGELFF. Looking up the rest from reference TRBV2 and TRBJ2-2 gives the full variable domain: EPEVTQTPSHQVTQMGQEVILRCVPISNHLYFYWYRQILGQKVEFLVSFYNNEISEKSEIFDDQFSVERPDGSNFTLKIRSTKLEDSAMYFCASSGFTGGGELFFGEGSRLTVL.

To note about this clonotype: One junction end does not reproduce the germline sequence, and a read error may be involved. The rearrangement joins TRBV4-1 to TRBJ1-5; unclear D gene. This CDR3 has 16 residues. Looked up from germline, CDR1 is MGHRA and CDR2 is YSYEKL. CDR3 residues: CASTQVSGNGMQSQHF. In nucleotides, the CDR3 is TGCGCCAGCACCCAAGTGAGTGGGAACGGCATGCAGTCCCAGCATTTT.

Of note for this clonotype: As the CDR3 is not closed by the conserved phenylalanine or tryptophan, this likely results from a read error. The J gene is TRBJ2-7, the V gene TRBV11-2; 8 nucleotides line up with TRBD1. Looked up from germline, CDR1 is SGHAT and CDR2 is FQNNGV. The CDR3 sequence is 14 residues long. CDR3 in DNA: TGTGCCAGCAGCCCCGGACAGGGTACCTACAAGCAGTACCTC. Its protein product is CASSPGQGTYKQYL.

Points on this clonotype: This may come from a read error, since a much larger clone is one base off. The V gene is TRBV7-9, the J gene TRBJ1-1; the D gene is possibly TRBD1 (6 bases). From germline, CDR1 is SEHNR and CDR2 FQNEAQ (reference sequence). This CDR3 has 14 residues. In nucleotides, the CDR3 is TGTACCAGCAGCTTTGGGACACGGGGCACTGAAGCTTTCTTT. Protein: CTSSFGTRGTEAFF.

J is TRBJ1-6 and V is TRBV12-3 or TRBV12-4; D gene unclear. The CDR3 extends over 15 amino acids. The germline V and J ends were trimmed by 3 bases and 7 bases, with 13 bases remaining between them. CDR3 region: CASSLGGGINSPLHF. CDR3 coding DNA: TGTGCCAGCAGTTTGGGCGGAGGGATAAATTCACCCCTCCACTTT.

This clonotype has a single count. A junction boundary mismatches the germline segment, possibly from a read error. CDR3 nucleotides: TGTACCAGCAGCTTAGGTGTCGGGACTAGCGGAGAGACCCAGTACTTC. This codes for CTSSLGVGTSGETQYF. The chain couples TRBV11-3 to TRBJ2-5; 11 nucleotides align to TRBD2. Germline V lookup: CDR1 SGHNT, CDR2 YENEEA. The CDR3 consists of 16 residues.

The chain is built from TRBV14 and TRBJ2-5, with TRBD1 identical over 7 bases. Trimming cost V 2 bases and J 5 bases; bases outside gene matches: 8. The CDR3 runs to 15 residues. CDR1 is SGHDN and CDR2 is FVKESK in the germline V gene. This CDR3 is CASSQQGGIVETQYF. The CDR3, as DNA: TGTGCCAGCAGCCAACAAGGGGGCATCGTCGAGACCCAGTACTTC.